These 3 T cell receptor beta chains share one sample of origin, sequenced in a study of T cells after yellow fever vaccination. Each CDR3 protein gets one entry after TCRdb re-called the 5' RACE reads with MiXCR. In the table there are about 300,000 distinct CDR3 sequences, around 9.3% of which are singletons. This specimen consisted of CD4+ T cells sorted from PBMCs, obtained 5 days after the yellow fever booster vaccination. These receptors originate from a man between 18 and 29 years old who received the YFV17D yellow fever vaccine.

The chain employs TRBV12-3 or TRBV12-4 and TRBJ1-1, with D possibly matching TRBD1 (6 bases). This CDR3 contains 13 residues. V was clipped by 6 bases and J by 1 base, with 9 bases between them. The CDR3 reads CASRRQENTEAFF. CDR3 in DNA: TGTGCCAGCAGAAGACAGGAGAACACTGAAGCTTTCTTT.

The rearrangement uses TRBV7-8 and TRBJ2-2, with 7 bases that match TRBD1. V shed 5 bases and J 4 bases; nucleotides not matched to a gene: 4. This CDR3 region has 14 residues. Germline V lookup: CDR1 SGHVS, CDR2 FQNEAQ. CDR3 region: CASSLTGVTGELFF. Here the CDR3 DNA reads TGTGCCAGCAGCCTCACAGGGGTCACCGGGGAGCTGTTTTTT.

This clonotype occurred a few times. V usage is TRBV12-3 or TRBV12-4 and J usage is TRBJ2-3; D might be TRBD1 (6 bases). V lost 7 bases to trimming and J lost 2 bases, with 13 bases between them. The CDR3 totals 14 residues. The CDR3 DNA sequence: TGTGCCAGCACCAGGGGTTCCTACACAGATACGCAGTATTTT. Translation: CASTRGSYTDTQYF.